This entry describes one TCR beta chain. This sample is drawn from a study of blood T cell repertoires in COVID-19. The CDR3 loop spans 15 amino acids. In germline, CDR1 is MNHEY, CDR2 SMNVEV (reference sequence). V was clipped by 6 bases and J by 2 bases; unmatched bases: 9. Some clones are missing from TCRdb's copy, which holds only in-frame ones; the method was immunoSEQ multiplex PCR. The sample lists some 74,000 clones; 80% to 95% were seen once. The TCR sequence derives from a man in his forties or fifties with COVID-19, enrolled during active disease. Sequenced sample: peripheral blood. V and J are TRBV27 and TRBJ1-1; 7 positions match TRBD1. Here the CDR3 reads CASRPDRAPNTEAFF. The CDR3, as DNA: TGTGCCAGCAGACCTGACAGGGCCCCCAACACTGAAGCTTTCTTT.